Sequencing of this TCR beta chain was carried out in a study of T cells in Graves' hyperthyroidism and ophthalmopathy. Study-level results: Through a model of 13 V-J features, ophthalmopathy was separated from stable hyperthyroidism.

Each diagnosis drew on symptoms, thyroxine, TRAb, thyroid ultrasound and orbital computed tomography findings. From roughly 9.2 ml of fresh peripheral blood, PBMCs were isolated. It was RNA transcripts that yielded the amplified TCR beta CDR3 regions. The study used the HTBI primer set for a first-round RT-PCR of the TCR CDR3. One entry per CDR3 protein, called by TCRdb with MiXCR from the multiplex PCR reads. The data hold around 450,000 distinct CDR3 sequences, with less than 20% observed a single time. Many counts were recorded for this clonotype. What it binds is not known. The CDR3 runs 16 residues. The germline gives CDR1 SNHLY, CDR2 FYNNEI. With V trimmed by 6 bases and J by 2 bases, 8 bases remained unmatched.

This sequence joins TRBV2 and TRBJ2-2, with 8 bases fitting TRBD2. Sequenced: blood. The origin of this receptor is a woman between 18 and 29 years old with Graves' hyperthyroidism. The CDR3 nucleotides are TGTGCCAGCAGGGCCGCGGGGGGCCCAAACACCGGGGAGCTGTTTTTT. It translates to CASRAAGGPNTGELFF.